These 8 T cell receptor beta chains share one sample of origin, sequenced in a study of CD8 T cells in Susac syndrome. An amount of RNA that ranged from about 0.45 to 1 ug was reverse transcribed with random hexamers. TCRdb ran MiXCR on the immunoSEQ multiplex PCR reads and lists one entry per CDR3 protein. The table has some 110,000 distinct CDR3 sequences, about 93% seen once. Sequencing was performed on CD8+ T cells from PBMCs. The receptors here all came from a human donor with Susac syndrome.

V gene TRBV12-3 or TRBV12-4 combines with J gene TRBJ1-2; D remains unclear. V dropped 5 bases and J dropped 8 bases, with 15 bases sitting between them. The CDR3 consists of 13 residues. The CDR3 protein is CASSPGPSGGYTF. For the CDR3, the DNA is TGTGCCAGCAGTCCCGGTCCGAGCGGAGGCTACACCTTC.

CDR3 sequence reads: CASSEWAGERSDEQFF. As DNA, the CDR3 is TGTGCCAGCAGTGAATGGGCAGGGGAGCGGAGTGATGAGCAGTTCTTC. The chain carries TRBV25-1 and TRBJ2-1; D possibly corresponds to TRBD1 (6 bases). CDR1 and CDR2 (germline): MGHDK, SYGVNS. CDR3 size: 16 residues. V lost 1 base, J lost 8 bases, and 18 bases lay in between.

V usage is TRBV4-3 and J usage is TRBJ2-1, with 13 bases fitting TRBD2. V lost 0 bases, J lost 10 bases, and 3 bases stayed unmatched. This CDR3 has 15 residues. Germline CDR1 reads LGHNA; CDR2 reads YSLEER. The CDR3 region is CASSQELAGGIEQFF. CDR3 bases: TGCGCCAGCAGCCAAGAACTAGCGGGGGGGATCGAGCAGTTCTTC.

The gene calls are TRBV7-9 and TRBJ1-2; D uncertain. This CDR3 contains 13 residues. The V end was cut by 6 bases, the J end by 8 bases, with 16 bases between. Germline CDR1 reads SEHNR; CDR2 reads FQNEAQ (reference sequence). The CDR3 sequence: CASSLNDWHGYTF. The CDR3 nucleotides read TGTGCCAGCAGTTTAAATGACTGGCACGGCTACACCTTC. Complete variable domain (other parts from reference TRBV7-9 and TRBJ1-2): DTGVSQNPRHKITKRGQNVTFRCDPISEHNRLYWYRQTLGQGPEFLTYFQNEAQLEKSRLLSDRFSAERPKGSFSTLEIQRTEQGDSAMYLCASSLNDWHGYTFGSGTRLTVV.

For the CDR3, the DNA is TGTGCCAGCAGCTTAAGTACAGCCTACGAGCAGTACTTC. Residues: CASSLSTAYEQYF. This rearrangement joins TRBV5-4 to TRBJ2-7; no definite D call. Germline CDR1 SGHNT, CDR2 YYREEE (reference sequence). V was pared by 2 bases and J by 2 bases, with 8 bases between. This CDR3 has 13 amino acids.

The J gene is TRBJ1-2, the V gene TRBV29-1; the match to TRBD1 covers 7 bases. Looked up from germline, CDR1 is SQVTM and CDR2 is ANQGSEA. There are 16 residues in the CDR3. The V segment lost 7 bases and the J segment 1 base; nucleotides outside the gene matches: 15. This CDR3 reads CSAGQAPQTDNYGYTF. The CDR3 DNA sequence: TGCAGCGCCGGACAGGCCCCGCAAACCGATAACTATGGCTACACCTTC.

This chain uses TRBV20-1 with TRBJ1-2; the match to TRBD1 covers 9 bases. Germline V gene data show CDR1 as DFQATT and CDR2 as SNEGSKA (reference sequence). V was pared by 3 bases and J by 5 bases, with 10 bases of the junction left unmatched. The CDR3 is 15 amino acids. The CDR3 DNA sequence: TGCAGTGCTAGGGGAACAGGGGGCGTTAGGTATGGCTACACCTTC. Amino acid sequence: CSARGTGGVRYGYTF.

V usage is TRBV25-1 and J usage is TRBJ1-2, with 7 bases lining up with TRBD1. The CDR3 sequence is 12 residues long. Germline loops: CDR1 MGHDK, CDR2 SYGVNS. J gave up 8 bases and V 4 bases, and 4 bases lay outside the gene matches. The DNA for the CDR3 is TGTGCCAGCAGTGGACAGACAGGGGGCTACACCTTC. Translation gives CASSGQTGGYTF.